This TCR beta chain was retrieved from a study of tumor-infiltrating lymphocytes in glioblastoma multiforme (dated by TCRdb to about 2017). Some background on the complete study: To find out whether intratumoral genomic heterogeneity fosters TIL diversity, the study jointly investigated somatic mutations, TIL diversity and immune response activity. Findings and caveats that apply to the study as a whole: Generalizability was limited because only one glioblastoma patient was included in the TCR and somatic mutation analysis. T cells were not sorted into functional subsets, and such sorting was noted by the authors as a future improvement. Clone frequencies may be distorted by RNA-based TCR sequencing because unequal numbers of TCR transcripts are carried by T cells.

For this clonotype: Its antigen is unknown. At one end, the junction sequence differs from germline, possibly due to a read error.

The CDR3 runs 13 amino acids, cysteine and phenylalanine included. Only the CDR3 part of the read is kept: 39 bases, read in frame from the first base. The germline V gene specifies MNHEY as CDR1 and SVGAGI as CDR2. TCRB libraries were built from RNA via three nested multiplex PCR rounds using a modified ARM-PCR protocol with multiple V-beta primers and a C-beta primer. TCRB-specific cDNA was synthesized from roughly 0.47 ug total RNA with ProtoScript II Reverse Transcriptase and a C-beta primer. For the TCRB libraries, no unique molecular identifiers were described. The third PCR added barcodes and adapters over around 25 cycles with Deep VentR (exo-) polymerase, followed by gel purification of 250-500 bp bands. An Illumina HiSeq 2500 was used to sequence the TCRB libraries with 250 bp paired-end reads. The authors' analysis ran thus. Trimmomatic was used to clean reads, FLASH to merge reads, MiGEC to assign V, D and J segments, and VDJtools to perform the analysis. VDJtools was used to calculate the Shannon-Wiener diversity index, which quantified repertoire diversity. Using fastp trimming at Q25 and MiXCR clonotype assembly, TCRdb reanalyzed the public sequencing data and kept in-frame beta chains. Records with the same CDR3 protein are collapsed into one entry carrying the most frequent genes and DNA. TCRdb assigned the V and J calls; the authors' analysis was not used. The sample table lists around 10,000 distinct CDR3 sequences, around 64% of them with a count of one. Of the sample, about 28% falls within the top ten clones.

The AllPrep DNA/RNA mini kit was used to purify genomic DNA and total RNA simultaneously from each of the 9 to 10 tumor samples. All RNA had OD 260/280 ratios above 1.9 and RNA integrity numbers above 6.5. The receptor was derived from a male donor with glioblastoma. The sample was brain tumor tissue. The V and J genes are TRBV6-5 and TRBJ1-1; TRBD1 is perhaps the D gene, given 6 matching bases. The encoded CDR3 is CASSLPEGEGAFF. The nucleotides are TGTGCTAGCAGTTTACCCGAGGGGGAAGGTGCTTTCTTT.